The clone carrying this T cell receptor beta chain was detected ten times or more. Documented time point: newly diagnosed GD, antithyroid drugs for less than 3 months. The TCR library was made from RNA extracted from PBMCs. The data derive from a study of regulatory T cells in long-lasting Graves disease. Arm-PCR of CDR3 regions and iRepertoire HTBI primers were the basis on which TCR beta libraries were built. MiXCR, run by TCRdb on the multiplex PCR reads, gives a single entry per CDR3 protein. The repertoire includes roughly 420,000 distinct CDR3 sequences, 11% to 15% of them detected once, and approximately 19% sits in the top ten. Germline V gives CDR1 SEHNR, CDR2 FQNEAQ (reference sequence). The CDR3 spans 17 residues. Trimming removed 4 bases at V and 4 bases at J, with 21 bases between. Separately, the same data were catalogued under a study of T cells in Graves' hyperthyroidism and ophthalmopathy.

The material sequenced was peripheral blood mononuclear cells (PBMCs), taken at new diagnosis, from a patient treated with antithyroid drugs. The chain has TRBV7-9 and TRBJ2-3; D not certain. The origin of this receptor is a woman aged 45-65 years with Graves disease. The CDR3 sequence: CASSSGRSGDLADTQYF. The CDR3 coding sequence is TGTGCCAGCAGCTCAGGAAGGTCCGGCGATCTCGCAGATACGCAGTATTTT.